The 15 T cell receptor beta chains below were found in one sample sequenced in a study of CD8 T cells in Susac syndrome. Random-hexamer reverse transcription was applied to roughly 0.5 to 1 ug RNA. MiXCR was run by TCRdb on the immunoSEQ multiplex PCR reads, yielding one entry per CDR3 protein. Of more than 250,000 distinct CDR3 sequences listed, about 91% are singletons. The sequencing input was CD4+ T cells from PBMCs. The receptor set was obtained from a human donor with multiple sclerosis.

Worth noting for this clonotype: One end of the junction does not line up with germline, which may come from a read error. The gene calls are TRBV2 and TRBJ1-5; no definite D call. The length of the CDR3 is 14 residues. The V gene's germline CDR1 is SNHLY and CDR2 FYNNEI. In DNA form, the CDR3 reads TGCGCCAGCAGTGAAGTAAGTTTGGGTCAGCCCCAGCATTTT. Amino acid sequence: CASSEVSLGQPQHF.

This rearrangement joins TRBV11-3 to TRBJ1-4, with a weak D call TRBD1 (5 bases). With 5 bases removed from V and 0 bases from J, the gap between germline ends came to 10 bases. The CDR3 has 15 amino acids. Per the germline V gene, CDR1 is SGHNT and CDR2 is YENEEA. The DNA for the CDR3 is TGTGCCAGCAGCCCGGGGGGTACAACTAATGAAAAACTGTTTTTT. Amino acid sequence: CASSPGGTTNEKLFF.

DNA of the CDR3: TGTGCCAGCAGTTTCGGCCCCGGGAGGGCCGGCAATGAGCAGTTCTTC. As protein: CASSFGPGRAGNEQFF. The chain employs TRBV12-3 or TRBV12-4 and TRBJ2-1; 8 nucleotides line up with TRBD2. V gave up 3 bases and J gave up 6 bases; unmatched junction bases: 10. The CDR3 length is 16 residues.

The chain is built from TRBV7-3 and TRBJ1-1; 7 bases are shared with TRBD1. Germline V gene data show CDR1 as SGHTA and CDR2 as FQGTGA. The V and J ends lost 2 bases and 3 bases, in that order; junction bases with no gene match: 3. The CDR3 loop spans 14 amino acids. DNA of the CDR3: TGTGCCAGCAGCTTAGGGGGACAGCACACTGAAGCTTTCTTT. Its translation: CASSLGGQHTEAFF.

This clonotype occurred once. The J gene is TRBJ2-1, the V gene TRBV30; D might be TRBD2 (6 bases). Trimming left V 5 bases short and J 4 bases short, with 42 bases between. Germline loops: CDR1 GTSNPN, CDR2 SVGIG (reference sequence). CDR3 length: 23 residues. The CDR3, as DNA: TGTGCCTGGTGCGCCTTTGAAGGGACCTACAGCCGCGAGAGGGAGGTGAAGTACAATGAGCAGTTCTTC. Translated, it gives CAWCAFEGTYSREREVKYNEQFF. The complete variable domain, with remaining parts taken from reference TRBV30 and TRBJ2-1, reads SQTIHQWPATLVQPVGSPLSLECTVEGTSNPNLYWYRQAAGRGLQLLFYSVGIGQISSEVPQNLSASRPQDRQFILSSKKLLLSDSGFYLCAWCAFEGTYSREREVKYNEQFFGPGTRLTVL.

The V and J genes are TRBV20-1 and TRBJ2-1; 8 nucleotides agree with TRBD2. CDR1 DFQATT and CDR2 SNEGSKA come from the germline V gene (reference sequence). Trimming removed 3 bases from V and 4 bases from J; junction bases left unmatched: 5. CDR3 size: 14 residues. The CDR3 DNA reads TGCAGTGCTAGCACCGGGGGGGCATACAATGAGCAGTTCTTC. Translation gives CSASTGGAYNEQFF.

As DNA, the CDR3 is TGTGCCAGCAGCCTTCGGACAGGGGCCCTCTCCTACAATGAGCAGTTCTTC. Translating it yields CASSLRTGALSYNEQFF. The J gene is TRBJ2-1, the V gene TRBV5-6; 9 bases are a match to TRBD1. The germline CDR1 and CDR2 sequences are SGHDT and YYEEEE. V trimming: 4 bases; J trimming: 0 bases; junction bases outside the gene matches: 8. This CDR3 contains 17 residues.

The chain recombines TRBV20-1 with TRBJ2-7, with D possibly being TRBD1 or TRBD2 (6 bases each). The V and J ends lost 3 bases and 5 bases respectively, with 17 bases between them. CDR1 and CDR2 from the germline V gene are DFQATT and SNEGSKA (reference sequence). This CDR3 comprises 14 residues. The CDR3 protein is CSASGGPRPHEQYF. The CDR3 nucleotides read TGCAGTGCTAGCGGGGGCCCGAGACCTCACGAGCAGTACTTC.

This clonotype has just one count. The rearrangement joins TRBV18 to TRBJ1-1, with TRBD1 matching over 7 bases. Germline values: CDR1 KGHSH, CDR2 LQKENI. V lost 6 bases and J lost 6; bases outside the gene matches: 7. The CDR3 has 13 amino acids. The CDR3: CASSLDREAEAFF. CDR3 DNA sequence: TGTGCCAGCTCTCTTGACAGGGAGGCTGAAGCTTTCTTT.

J is TRBJ1-2 and V is TRBV12-3 or TRBV12-4; D is undetermined. The CDR3 extends over 13 amino acids. V gave up 1 base and J gave up 5 bases, with 8 bases separating them. The CDR3 is CASSLDVEYGYTF. Here the CDR3 DNA reads TGTGCCAGCAGTTTAGATGTTGAGTATGGCTACACCTTC.

V usage is TRBV2 and J usage is TRBJ2-2, with D unclear. Trimming pared 8 bases from V and 7 bases from J, leaving 17 bases between. The CDR3 extends over 14 amino acids. Germline loops: CDR1 SNHLY, CDR2 FYNNEI. CDR3 loop: CASFEGMLVGELFF. The CDR3 DNA reads TGTGCCAGCTTCGAAGGAATGTTGGTCGGGGAGCTGTTTTTT.

The gene calls are TRBV7-9 and TRBJ2-7, with TRBD1 matching 10 bases. With 5 bases clipped from V and 6 bases from J, the junction kept 10 bases outside the gene matches. The germline V gene encodes CDR1 SEHNR and CDR2 FQNEAQ (reference sequence). This CDR3 comprises 15 residues. The CDR3 DNA reads as TGTGCCAGCAGCCCAGGAGGGACAGGGGCTAGCGAGCAGTACTTC. It translates to CASSPGGTGASEQYF.

This clonotype appeared once. This chain connects TRBV4-3 to TRBJ1-5; D gene unclear. Germline loops: CDR1 LGHNA, CDR2 YSLEER. CDR3 length equals 14 residues. Trimming took off 1 base at V and 9 bases at J, with 13 bases between the two ends. In nucleotides, the CDR3 is TGCGCCAGCAGCCAAGGGGCAAAGGATCGGCCCCAGCATTTT. Protein sequence: CASSQGAKDRPQHF.

The chain uses TRBV7-2 and TRBJ2-1; D is possibly TRBD2 (6 bases). This CDR3 contains 15 residues. Per the germline V gene, CDR1 is SGHTA and CDR2 is FQGNSA. Trimming took off 4 bases at V and 10 bases at J, with 20 bases between the two ends. The CDR3 DNA reads as TGTGCCAGCAGCTCCGGGACTCCCGGGGCTCGGGAGCAGTTCTTC. Translation gives CASSSGTPGAREQFF.

The chain carries TRBV4-2 and TRBJ2-2, with TRBD2 as a possible D gene (5 bases). This CDR3 comprises 16 residues. From germline, CDR1 is LGHNA and CDR2 YNFKEQ. V lost 4 bases to trimming and J lost 2 bases, with 14 bases between them. Here the CDR3 reads CASSPLGGRNTGELFF. CDR3 nucleotide sequence: TGTGCCAGCAGCCCGCTCGGAGGCCGAAACACCGGGGAGCTGTTTTTT.